The 28 T cell receptor beta chains in this list originate from one sample, sequenced in a study of early stage breast cancer tumors. Assay: immunoSEQ multiplex PCR; the TCRdb copy retains only in-frame clones and omits some. The sample shows tens of thousands of clones, about 77% of them seen only once. Sequenced input: blood. The source is a person aged 35 to 50 with breast cancer.

The V and J genes are TRBV10-2 and TRBJ2-7; 10 positions match TRBD1. CDR3 length: 12 residues. Trimming removed 6 bases from V and 6 bases from J; junction bases left unmatched: 2. Germline V gene sequence: CDR1 WSHSY, CDR2 SAAADI. The CDR3 region has the DNA TGCGCCAGCAGCGGGACAGGGGTCGAGCAGTACTTC. Encoded protein: CASSGTGVEQYF.

The rearrangement joins TRBV4-1 to TRBJ1-3; D ambiguous. CDR1 MGHRA and CDR2 YSYEKL come from the germline V gene. The CDR3 spans 15 residues. The germline V and J ends were trimmed by 2 bases and 2 bases, with 10 bases remaining between them. CDR3 loop: CASSQSHVTGNTIYF. The CDR3 nucleotides read TGCGCCAGCAGCCAATCCCACGTCACTGGAAACACCATATATTTT.

The chain recombines TRBV18 with TRBJ1-1, with D perhaps TRBD1 (5 bases). CDR3 length equals 13 residues. The germline V gene encodes CDR1 KGHSH and CDR2 LQKENI. V lost 0 bases and J 3 bases, leaving 5 bases between the germline ends. CDR3 in DNA: TGTGCCAGCTCACCACCAGGGGACACTGAAGCTTTCTTT. It codes for CASSPPGDTEAFF. The whole variable domain, filled in from reference TRBV18 and TRBJ1-1, reads NAGVMQNPRHLVRRRGQEARLRCSPMKGHSHVYWYRQLPEEGLKFMVYLQKENIIDESGMPKERFSAEFPKEGPSILRIQQVVRGDSAAYFCASSPPGDTEAFFGQGTRLTVV.

The chain joins TRBV5-4 to TRBJ1-5; TRBD1 agrees at 8 bases. CDR3 length: 17 residues. Per the germline V gene, CDR1 is SGHNT and CDR2 is YYREEE (reference sequence). V dropped 5 bases and J dropped 2; count of bases not matched to a gene: 12. The CDR3 bases are TGTGCCAGCAGTACGCCCAGGGGGCGCGAGGGCAATCAGCCCCAGCATTTT. Protein: CASSTPRGREGNQPQHF.

The chain has TRBV29-1 and TRBJ2-1, with a tentative D call TRBD1 (7 bases). Trimming pared 4 bases from V and 9 bases from J, leaving 22 bases between. Germline CDR1 reads SQVTM; CDR2 reads ANQGSEA. This CDR3 region has 15 residues. The CDR3 loop reads CSVGRGTGDSGEQFF. In DNA form, the CDR3 reads TGCAGCGTTGGGAGGGGAACAGGGGATTCCGGTGAGCAGTTCTTC.

V usage is TRBV19 and J usage is TRBJ1-1; TRBD1 might be the D (6 bases). CDR3 length: 15 amino acids. CDR1 and CDR2 (germline): LNHDA, SQIVND (reference sequence). Between the trimmed V and J ends, which lost 2 bases and 8 bases, there was a span of 18 bases. CDR3 residues: CASSISGGGREEAFF. In nucleotides, the CDR3 is TGTGCCAGTAGTATATCGGGGGGCGGGAGGGAAGAAGCTTTCTTT. Full variable domain (remainder filled in from reference TRBV19 and TRBJ1-1): DGGITQSPKYLFRKEGQNVTLSCEQNLNHDAMYWYRQDPGQGLRLIYYSQIVNDFQKGDIAEGYSVSREKKESFPLTVTSAQKNPTAFYLCASSISGGGREEAFFGQGTRLTVV.

The rearrangement joins TRBV5-1 to TRBJ2-1; the D gene is possibly TRBD2 (6 bases). From germline, CDR1 is SGHRS and CDR2 YFSETQ. V was cut by 5 bases and J by 6 bases, with 9 bases left in between. The CDR3 runs to 12 residues. CDR3 bases: TGCGCCAGCAGGACGGGAGTCAATGAGCAGTTCTTC. It is translated as CASRTGVNEQFF.

This sequence joins TRBV19 and TRBJ1-2; D remains ambiguous. V shed 5 bases and J shed 1 base, with 5 bases lying between them. The CDR3 contains 12 residues. CDR1 is LNHDA and CDR2 is SQIVND in the germline V gene (reference sequence). This chain's CDR3 is CASSPRNYGYTF. CDR3 sequence (DNA): TGTGCCAGTAGTCCGCGTAACTATGGCTACACCTTC.

The rearrangement joins TRBV19 to TRBJ1-5; 10 positions agree with TRBD1. In germline, CDR1 is LNHDA, CDR2 SQIVND (reference sequence). There are 12 residues in the CDR3. V was pared by 8 bases and J by 6 bases, with 1 base of the junction left unmatched. CDR3 DNA: TGTGCCAGTGGGACAGGGGTTCAGCCCCAGCATTTT. Translating gives CASGTGVQPQHF. Complete variable domain (other parts from reference TRBV19 and TRBJ1-5): DGGITQSPKYLFRKEGQNVTLSCEQNLNHDAMYWYRQDPGQGLRLIYYSQIVNDFQKGDIAEGYSVSREKKESFPLTVTSAQKNPTAFYLCASGTGVQPQHFGDGTRLSIL.

V gene TRBV20-1 combines with J gene TRBJ2-7; 7 nucleotides agree with TRBD2. Germline V CDR1 and CDR2: DFQATT, SNEGSKA (reference sequence). With 6 bases clipped from V and 4 bases from J, the junction kept 3 bases outside the gene matches. The CDR3 extends over 11 amino acids. The CDR3 spells CSAVGGYEQYF. Written as DNA, the CDR3 is TGCAGTGCCGTGGGAGGGTACGAGCAGTACTTC.

Within the sample, this clone is medium-sized. The chain combines TRBV19 with TRBJ2-7; 9 bases map to TRBD2. In germline, CDR1 is LNHDA, CDR2 SQIVND (reference sequence). This CDR3 has 16 amino acids. The V and J ends lost 0 bases and 4 bases, in that order; junction bases with no gene match: 7. For the CDR3, the DNA is TGTGCCAGTAGTATAGATCTGGCTAGCGGGGCTTACGAGCAGTACTTC. It yields the protein CASSIDLASGAYEQYF.

The chain has TRBV4-1 and TRBJ1-3; TRBD1 is a possible D gene (5 bases). This CDR3 has 15 amino acids. The germline gives CDR1 MGHRA, CDR2 YSYEKL. Trimming removed 2 bases at V and 0 bases at J, with 8 bases between. The CDR3 is CASSQQGFSGNTIYF. In nucleotides, the CDR3 is TGCGCCAGCAGCCAACAGGGATTCTCTGGAAACACCATATATTTT.

The V and J genes are TRBV5-1 and TRBJ2-2; TRBD2 might be the D (5 bases). V was trimmed by 0 bases and J by 6 bases, leaving 12 bases between them. The germline V gene encodes CDR1 SGHRS and CDR2 YFSETQ. The CDR3 contains 15 residues. In DNA form, the CDR3 reads TGCGCCAGCAGCTTGGATAGGCTAGCCGCCGGGGAGCTGTTTTTT. Its translation: CASSLDRLAAGELFF.

This chain links TRBV11-2 with TRBJ2-3; 11 bases align to TRBD2. The CDR3 contains 17 residues. Germline V lookup: CDR1 SGHAT, CDR2 FQNNGV. V was clipped by 1 base and J by 5 bases; unmatched bases: 8. CDR3 DNA sequence: TGTGCCAGCAGCTTAGGACTAGCGGGATCATGGGGAGATACGCAGTATTTT. Translation: CASSLGLAGSWGDTQYF.

This chain links TRBV30 with TRBJ1-4; tentative D call: TRBD1 (5 bases). The length of the CDR3 is 13 residues. Germline V gene lookup returns CDR1 GTSNPN and CDR2 SVGIG (reference sequence). V dropped 1 base and J dropped 8 bases, with 11 bases sitting between them. In nucleotides, the CDR3 is TGTGCCTGGAGTGACGGGGACGAAGAAAAACTGTTTTTT. The encoded protein is CAWSDGDEEKLFF.

The rearrangement uses TRBV27 and TRBJ2-3; D tentatively fits TRBD1 or TRBD2 (5 bases each). The ends were cut back, 4 bases at V and 0 bases at J, with 14 bases in the middle. The CDR3 contains 16 residues. Germline V gives CDR1 MNHEY, CDR2 SMNVEV (reference sequence). This CDR3 is CASSSGRPPSTDTQYF. CDR3 coding DNA: TGTGCCAGCAGTTCGGGACGGCCTCCTAGCACAGATACGCAGTATTTT.

V is TRBV10-3 and J is TRBJ1-1, with D possibly TRBD1 on 6 matching bases. CDR3 length: 14 residues. Trimming took off 4 bases at V and 5 bases at J, with 14 bases between the two ends. The germline gives CDR1 ENHRY, CDR2 SYGVKD. The CDR3 here is CAISGQGRETEAFF. The CDR3 nucleotides are TGTGCCATCAGTGGGCAGGGGCGTGAGACTGAAGCTTTCTTT.

The chain combines TRBV28 with TRBJ1-5; D is possibly TRBD1 (5 bases). V lost 4 bases, J lost 5 bases, and 12 bases lay in between. The germline gives CDR1 MDHEN, CDR2 SYDVKM. CDR3 size: 14 residues. CDR3 loop: CASSSYRGYQPQHF. The DNA of the CDR3 is TGTGCCAGCAGTTCCTACCGGGGCTATCAGCCCCAGCATTTT.

As concerns this clone: Other DNA sequences within the sample encode an identical CDR3. This chain joins TRBV30 and TRBJ2-7; D not resolved. This CDR3 region has 13 residues. The ends were cut back, 0 bases at V and 1 base at J, with 7 bases in the middle. CDR1 and CDR2 (germline): GTSNPN, SVGIG (reference sequence). The CDR3: CAWSVGFSYEQYF. DNA of the CDR3: TGTGCCTGGAGTGTCGGGTTTTCCTACGAGCAGTACTTC.

CDR3 loop: CSVEPPNTNEQFF. The CDR3 nucleotides are TGCAGCGTTGAACCACCCAACACCAATGAGCAGTTCTTC. The chain couples TRBV29-1 to TRBJ2-1; D remains ambiguous. Trimming shortened V by 2 bases and J by 6 bases, and 11 bases separated the two germline ends. The length of the CDR3 is 13 residues. Germline-derived CDR1 and CDR2 are SQVTM and ANQGSEA.

The chain combines TRBV4-2 with TRBJ2-1; 8 bases are a match to TRBD2. This CDR3 region has 16 residues. Germline lookup yields CDR1 LGHNA and CDR2 YNFKEQ. With 1 base clipped from V and 9 bases from J, the junction kept 11 bases outside the gene matches. CDR3 coding DNA: TGTGCCAGCAGCCAAGCCTCTAGCGGGTCCGTGGGTGAGCAGTTCTTC. Translated: CASSQASSGSVGEQFF.

The sample holds one count of this clone. The junction departs from the called germline gene at one end, perhaps through a read error. The CDR3 sequence: CASSPGLAARADTQYF. The CDR3 nucleotides read TGTGCTAGCAGCCCCGGACTAGCGGCACGGGCAGATACGCAGTATTTT. The chain uses TRBV7-7 and TRBJ2-3, with TRBD2 matching 10 bases. Germline assignment: CDR1 SSHAT and CDR2 FNYEAQ (reference sequence). This CDR3 is built from 16 residues.

The CDR3, as DNA: TGTGCCAGAAGCCACGCCCCCGGGAAATTAGACACCTCCTACGAGCAGTACTTC. It codes for CARSHAPGKLDTSYEQYF. V is TRBV7-5 and J is TRBJ2-7; the table names TRBD2, a call not compared with the DNA. TRBV7-5 constitutes a pseudogene. The CDR3 is made up of 18 amino acids.

V is TRBV5-6 and J is TRBJ2-5; D gene uncertain. The V end lost 2 bases, the J end lost 5 bases, and 13 bases lay between the germline ends. This CDR3 comprises 14 residues. Germline loops: CDR1 SGHDT, CDR2 YYEEEE. The CDR3 nucleotides are TGTGCCAGCAGCTTATTGGACCTCAGGGAGACCCAGTACTTC. The encoded protein is CASSLLDLRETQYF.

This clone was found once. The chain is built from TRBV6-1 and TRBJ2-5, with D possibly being TRBD1 (6 bases). V was trimmed by 8 bases and J by 2 bases, leaving 9 bases between them. The germline CDR1 and CDR2 sequences are MNHNS and SASEGT. The CDR3 extends over 12 amino acids. CDR3 in DNA: TGTGCCAGCGGGACACCTCAAGAGACCCAGTACTTC. Residues: CASGTPQETQYF.

The J gene is TRBJ2-7, the V gene TRBV6-5; TRBD1 agrees at 7 bases. This CDR3 region has 15 residues. CDR1 and CDR2 (germline): MNHEY, SVGAGI. J gave up 2 bases and V 6 bases, and 10 bases lay outside the gene matches. The CDR3 coding sequence is TGTGCCAGCAGCGTCATGACAGGGAGCGCCTACGAGCAGTACTTC. Protein: CASSVMTGSAYEQYF.

V usage is TRBV7-9 and J usage is TRBJ2-3; D tentatively fits TRBD1 or TRBD2 (5 bases each). Germline lookup yields CDR1 SEHNR and CDR2 FQNEAQ (reference sequence). CDR3 length: 16 amino acids. V was clipped by 4 bases and J by 1 base, with 15 bases between them. In DNA form, the CDR3 reads TGTGCCAGCAGCTCTATGACAGCGGCACGCACAGATACGCAGTATTTT. This codes for CASSSMTAARTDTQYF.

This sequence joins TRBV10-3 and TRBJ2-1; possible D gene TRBD1, 6 bases. The CDR3 spans 13 residues. V was trimmed by 8 bases and J by 9 bases, leaving 17 bases between them. Germline values: CDR1 ENHRY, CDR2 SYGVKD. CDR3 protein: CAIGGTGYGEQFF. Here the CDR3 DNA reads TGTGCCATCGGGGGTACAGGGTATGGTGAGCAGTTCTTC.